The 26 T cell receptor beta chains below were found in one sample sequenced in a study of blood T cells in healthy people across ages. Combining a sample-barcoded 5' primer with a J-beta primer mix, a second PCR ran for roughly 7 to 12 cycles. TCRdb fed the 5' RACE reads into MiXCR, producing one record per CDR3 protein. This table holds approximately 800,000 distinct CDR3 sequences, 35% to 40% found once. The sequencing input was blood. The receptor source for this set is a man younger than 35 in good health.

This clonotype was seen ten or more times. J is TRBJ1-2 and V is TRBV10-3; no definite D call. The CDR3 consists of 15 residues. Trimming removed 3 bases at V and 3 bases at J, with 14 bases between. The germline gives CDR1 ENHRY, CDR2 SYGVKD. This CDR3 is CAISDPVRKDYGYTF. The CDR3 coding sequence is TGTGCCATCAGTGACCCAGTCAGGAAGGACTATGGCTACACCTTC.

Here the CDR3 DNA reads TGCAGTGCTCTAGAGGGGAGTAGCTCCTACAATGAGCAGTTCTTC. Protein: CSALEGSSSYNEQFF. V and J are TRBV20-1 and TRBJ2-1, with D possibly being TRBD1 or TRBD2 (5 bases each). The CDR3 runs to 15 residues. The germline gives CDR1 DFQATT, CDR2 SNEGSKA (reference sequence). Trimming took off 5 bases at V and 0 bases at J, with 14 bases between the two ends.

Details on this clonotype: A read error is possible here, since a much larger clone lies one base away. The chain recombines TRBV20-1 with TRBJ1-5; 7 positions agree with TRBD1. J gave up 5 bases and V 6 bases, and 10 bases lay outside the gene matches. There are 14 residues in the CDR3. Looked up from germline, CDR1 is DFQATT and CDR2 is SNEGSKA (reference sequence). The CDR3 here is CSARGRGSDQPQHF. Written as DNA, the CDR3 is TGCAGTGCCCGAGGCAGGGGGTCCGATCAGCCCCAGCATTTT.

The rearrangement links TRBV11-2 to TRBJ2-7; 9 bases match TRBD2. The CDR3 spans 16 residues. Per the germline V gene, CDR1 is SGHAT and CDR2 is FQNNGV. J gave up 3 bases and V 6 bases, and 12 bases lay outside the gene matches. The DNA for the CDR3 is TGTGCCAGCAGTTCCCGACTAGCGGAATACTTCTACGAGCAGTACTTC. Encoded protein: CASSSRLAEYFYEQYF.

This clonotype was observed a few times. A much larger clone differs by one base, so this may be a read error. The rearrangement uses TRBV7-6 and TRBJ2-1; no clear D. Germline V CDR1 and CDR2: SGHVS, FNYEAQ. CDR3 length: 11 amino acids. V lost 2 bases, J lost 8 bases, and 4 bases lay in between. In DNA form, the CDR3 reads TGTGCCAGCAGCTTATGGGATGAGCAGTTCTTC. As protein: CASSLWDEQFF.

This clonotype was counted only a few times. CDR3 protein: CASSFDGQGGNEQFF. The CDR3, as DNA: TGTGCCAGCAGCTTCGACGGACAGGGAGGTAATGAGCAGTTCTTC. This chain joins TRBV7-3 and TRBJ2-1; 8 bases fit TRBD1. The ends lost 3 bases at V and 7 bases at J; junction bases unmatched: 8. Germline V CDR1 and CDR2: SGHTA, FQGTGA. This CDR3 contains 15 residues.

The rearrangement links TRBV11-2 to TRBJ2-4; 7 positions match TRBD2. CDR3 length: 17 amino acids. Germline CDR1 and CDR2: SGHAT and FQNNGV. The V gene end was trimmed by 8 bases and the J gene end by 1 base; junction bases not matched to a gene: 14. The CDR3 DNA reads as TGTGCCAGCCGGTCTTCCGGGGGGAGGCTGGCCAAAAACATTCAGTACTTC. Translation: CASRSSGGRLAKNIQYF.

This clonotype was observed a few times. This chain connects TRBV27 to TRBJ2-1, with 7 bases fitting TRBD2. Per germline, CDR1 MNHEY and CDR2 SMNVEV (reference sequence). V trimming: 10 bases; J trimming: 2 bases; junction bases outside the gene matches: 5. The CDR3 sequence is 13 residues long. CDR3 in amino acids: CATRLAPYNEQFF. CDR3 nucleotides: TGTGCCACCCGACTAGCCCCCTACAATGAGCAGTTCTTC.

The chain carries TRBV18 and TRBJ1-2, with D hard to call. CDR3 length: 15 residues. Germline V lookup: CDR1 KGHSH, CDR2 LQKENI. V lost 3 bases and J lost 4, with 15 bases in between. CDR3 loop: CASSPYPDGVYGYTF. CDR3 bases: TGTGCCAGCTCACCGTATCCAGACGGGGTCTATGGCTACACCTTC. The whole variable domain, filled in from reference TRBV18 and TRBJ1-2, reads NAGVMQNPRHLVRRRGQEARLRCSPMKGHSHVYWYRQLPEEGLKFMVYLQKENIIDESGMPKERFSAEFPKEGPSILRIQQVVRGDSAAYFCASSPYPDGVYGYTFGSGTRLTVV.

About this clonotype itself: Given a much more abundant clone one base away, this may be a read error. The chain carries TRBV5-1 and TRBJ2-5, with a weak D call TRBD2 (5 bases). The CDR3 consists of 14 residues. CDR1 is SGHRS and CDR2 is YFSETQ in the germline V gene. The V end was cut by 4 bases, the J end by 3 bases, with 13 bases between. The CDR3 DNA sequence: TGCGCCAGCAGCGCCATCGTGGAGGAAGAGACCCAGTACTTC. The encoded protein is CASSAIVEEETQYF.

Ten or more counts support this clonotype. The chain uses TRBV20-1 and TRBJ1-2, with 9 bases lining up with TRBD1. From germline, CDR1 is DFQATT and CDR2 SNEGSKA (reference sequence). J lost 7 bases, V lost 0 bases, and 6 bases had no gene match. This CDR3 has 14 residues. CDR3 amino acids: CSARETGGILGYTF. The CDR3 bases are TGCAGTGCTAGAGAGACAGGGGGGATCCTTGGCTACACCTTC.

This sequence joins TRBV4-3 and TRBJ1-2, with TRBD1 identical over 12 bases. Germline loops: CDR1 LGHNA, CDR2 YSLEER. This CDR3 contains 17 residues. Germline trimming cut 1 base from V and 9 bases from J; bases unmatched to any gene: 12. As DNA, the CDR3 is TGCGCCAGCAGCCAAGGGGGACAGGGGGCATCATATCGGAGCTACACCTTC. Its translation is CASSQGGQGASYRSYTF.

The rearrangement uses TRBV19 and TRBJ2-1; 8 bases line up with TRBD1. The J segment lost 7 bases and the V segment lost 9 bases, leaving 2 bases of the junction unmatched. CDR1 LNHDA and CDR2 SQIVND come from the germline V gene (reference sequence). The CDR3 runs to 11 residues. CDR3 DNA sequence: TGTGCCAGCAGGGGGCCGAATGAGCAGTTCTTC. Its protein is CASRGPNEQFF.

The rearrangement joins TRBV4-2 to TRBJ2-7, with 14 bases fitting TRBD2. Germline V gives CDR1 LGHNA, CDR2 YNFKEQ. The CDR3 sequence is 16 residues long. V was clipped by 1 base and J by 4 bases; unmatched bases: 3. CDR3 region: CASSQGLAGGQYEQYF. The CDR3 coding sequence is TGTGCCAGCAGCCAAGGACTAGCGGGGGGGCAATACGAGCAGTACTTC.

This chain links TRBV7-9 with TRBJ1-2; the D gene is possibly TRBD1 (5 bases). Trimming left V 2 bases short and J 2 bases short, with 18 bases between. The CDR3 covers 17 residues. Germline CDR1 reads SEHNR; CDR2 reads FQNEAQ (reference sequence). As DNA, the CDR3 is TGTGCCAGCAGCTTATCGGGCAGGGATAAAGAAAACTATGGCTACACCTTC. As protein: CASSLSGRDKENYGYTF.

The chain combines TRBV12-3 or TRBV12-4 with TRBJ1-1; D may be TRBD1 (5 bases). The CDR3 totals 14 residues. The V gene lost 5 bases and the J gene lost 3 bases, with 13 bases spanning the gap. The CDR3 sequence is CASSPPTVHTEAFF. The CDR3 nucleotides are TGTGCCAGCAGTCCACCGACAGTCCACACTGAAGCTTTCTTT.

This clonotype has at least ten counts. The J gene is TRBJ2-1, the V gene TRBV6-5; a possible D gene is TRBD2 (6 bases). Germline CDR1 MNHEY, CDR2 SVGAGI. The CDR3 runs 13 residues. Trimming took off 6 bases at V and 4 bases at J, with 10 bases between the two ends. In nucleotides, the CDR3 is TGTGCCAGCAGCGCCGGGACTTACAATGAGCAGTTCTTC. The encoded protein is CASSAGTYNEQFF.

This sequence joins TRBV12-3 or TRBV12-4 and TRBJ1-2; D is possibly TRBD1 (6 bases). The CDR3 runs to 16 residues. V shed 6 bases and J shed 6 bases, with 23 bases lying between them. The CDR3 is CASRTGAGATSDGYTF. Here the CDR3 DNA reads TGTGCCAGCAGGACAGGAGCGGGGGCCACTTCGGATGGCTACACCTTC.

This chain uses TRBV20-1 with TRBJ2-7; D uncertain. The V gene lost 3 bases and the J gene lost 2 bases, with 8 bases spanning the gap. Per the germline V gene, CDR1 is DFQATT and CDR2 is SNEGSKA (reference sequence). The CDR3 is made up of 12 amino acids. The CDR3: CSASGRPYEQYF. In nucleotides, the CDR3 is TGCAGTGCTAGCGGGCGGCCCTACGAGCAGTACTTC.

The chain carries TRBV4-1 and TRBJ1-5, with D unclear. Trimming removed 0 bases from V and 7 bases from J, with 7 bases in between. The CDR3 has 13 residues. CDR1 is MGHRA, CDR2 YSYEKL, per germline. The CDR3 spells CASSQEESQPQHF. The CDR3 DNA sequence: TGCGCCAGCAGCCAAGAGGAGTCACAGCCCCAGCATTTT.

The rearrangement links TRBV12-3 or TRBV12-4 to TRBJ2-2, with 10 bases aligning to TRBD2. The CDR3 sequence is 15 residues long. The trim removed 8 bases at V and 7 bases at J, leaving 10 bases unmatched. The CDR3 here is CASVSGGAEVGELFF. DNA of the CDR3: TGTGCCAGCGTAAGCGGGGGGGCCGAAGTCGGGGAGCTGTTTTTT.

The table lists this clonotype with a count of one. The rearrangement uses TRBV7-2 and TRBJ2-3; D unresolved. V gave up 2 bases and J gave up 1 base, with 13 bases separating them. The CDR3 has 16 amino acids. The V gene's germline CDR1 is SGHTA and CDR2 FQGNSA. CDR3 sequence: CASSLRPNSGTDTQYF. The CDR3 DNA reads as TGTGCCAGCAGCTTAAGGCCTAACTCGGGCACAGATACGCAGTATTTT.

This clonotype was found many times. V gene TRBV12-3 or TRBV12-4 combines with J gene TRBJ2-3; 8 positions match TRBD2. V lost 7 bases to trimming and J lost 5 bases; unmatched junction nucleotides: 11. The CDR3 sequence is 15 residues long. CDR3 region: CASTFPAGVEDTQYF. The CDR3 region has the DNA TGTGCCAGCACCTTCCCAGCGGGGGTGGAAGATACGCAGTATTTT.

The chain recombines TRBV24-1 with TRBJ1-1; tentative D call: TRBD1 (5 bases). The ends were cut back, 7 bases at V and 5 bases at J, with 13 bases in the middle. Germline lookup yields CDR1 KGHDR and CDR2 SFDVKD. This CDR3 contains 13 residues. In nucleotides, the CDR3 is TGTGCCACCAGGAGGGGAGGCGGTACTGAAGCTTTCTTT. Translated: CATRRGGGTEAFF.

The CDR3 DNA is TGTGCCAGCAGTGTCCAAATGAACACTGAAGCTTTCTTT. Its protein product is CASSVQMNTEAFF. The genes are TRBV12-3 or TRBV12-4 and TRBJ1-1; no clear D gene. CDR3 length equals 13 residues. V dropped 5 bases and J dropped 0 bases, with 7 bases sitting between them.

This clonotype was seen a handful of times. The rearrangement links TRBV28 to TRBJ2-7; D is possibly TRBD1 or TRBD2 (5 bases each). V lost 1 base and J 7 bases, leaving 14 bases between the germline ends. Germline V gene sequence: CDR1 MDHEN, CDR2 SYDVKM. CDR3 length: 14 residues. In DNA form, the CDR3 reads TGTGCCAGCAGTTTATCGACGGGGACCAATGAGCAGTACTTC. This gives the protein CASSLSTGTNEQYF.